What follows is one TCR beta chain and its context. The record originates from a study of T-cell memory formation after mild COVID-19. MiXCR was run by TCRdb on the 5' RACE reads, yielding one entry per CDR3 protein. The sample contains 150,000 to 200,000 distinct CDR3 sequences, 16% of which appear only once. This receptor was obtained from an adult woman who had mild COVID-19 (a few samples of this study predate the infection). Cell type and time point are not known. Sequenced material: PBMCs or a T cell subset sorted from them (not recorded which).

The CDR3 region has the DNA TGCGCCAGCAGCCCCGGGGGACTAGTACGCGAGCAGTACTTC. Its protein product is CASSPGGLVREQYF. The chain links TRBV5-1 to TRBJ2-7; 8 bases map to TRBD2. V was clipped by 4 bases and J by 6 bases; unmatched bases: 9. Germline V gene lookup returns CDR1 SGHRS and CDR2 YFSETQ. This CDR3 has 14 amino acids. The variable domain in full, completed from reference TRBV5-1 and TRBJ2-7, reads KAGVTQTPRYLIKTRGQQVTLSCSPISGHRSVSWYQQTPGQGLQFLFEYFSETQRNKGNFPGRFSGRQFSNSRSEMNVSTLELGDSALYLCASSPGGLVREQYFGPGTRLTVT.